This T cell receptor (beta chain) was identified in a study of cytomegalovirus exposure and HLA in healthy donors (dated by TCRdb to 2016 to 2017). Broadly, across the study: In an earlier analysis of roughly 500 of the donors, approximately 260 Gb of sequence data and 100 million or so unique TCR beta sequences from roughly 200 million T cells were reported. In the later analysis, no new phenotypic data were used to find candidate immune exposures; instead, reliance was placed on TCR beta sequences and their occurrence across donors. Because of strong linkage in the cohort, roughly five DR-DQ haplotypes were treated as single units for association and clustering. Donor age, sex, ethnicity and CMV serostatus were collected together with the repertoire data. A separate validation cohort of roughly 110 different subjects was used in addition to the approximately 640-subject first cohort. A later genetic analysis took genome-wide SNP genotypes for 398 of the 666 donors and used that subset as a discovery cohort. An early release covering just under 650 HLA-typed donors comprised roughly 300 gigabases of sequencing data and around 80 million unique TCR sequences. The study profiled the T cell repertoires of about 720 subjects by immunosequencing and related them to cytomegalovirus serostatus. An earlier analysis of several hundred of the donors used high-throughput TCR beta sequencing to judge whether each TCR beta V gene segment behaved as functional or pseudogenic. All discovery cohort repertoires had been generated using a single sequencing platform. To study patterns of TCR occurrence, a later analysis re-analyzed previously published TCR beta repertoires from more than 550 donors and added high-resolution HLA genotyping. The genetic ancestry cluster associated with self-reported Caucasian donors included around four fifths of the roughly 400 genotyped donors. The study aimed to test whether signatures of past pathogen exposure could be identified by cataloging public T cell receptors. The number of donors typed differed by locus, with about 629-630 for A, B, C, DRB1 and DQB1, roughly 520 for DQA1, 600 to 610 for DPA1, and around 430 for DPB1. To predict cytomegalovirus infection status, the study combined high-throughput TCR immunosequencing, statistical association of individual TCRs with disease status, and machine learning. Among 398 genotyped donors of the cohort, an average of 235,054 unique TCR beta nucleotide sequences were sequenced per donor, around 18% of them non-productive. Class I and class II HLA loci were covered by the typing at four-digit resolution. Here is what the overall study found, with its caveats: HLA typing was unavailable for some donors at each locus, so association tests used only the typed subset. In the study, roughly 160 TCR beta chains were listed as associated with cytomegalovirus. The presence/absence analyses assumed that sequencing depth was roughly uniform across donors, and that assumption may not be true. Compared with equally common non-associated chains, HLA-associated TCR beta chains in a later analysis were more clonally expanded and had lower generation probabilities. Across donors, most TCR sequences were observed very rarely, whereas some public TCRs were present in many individuals. A further reported finding was that TCR beta sequences accurately predicted the HLA-A and HLA-B alleles for most subjects in the first cohort. Compared with the 666-donor mean, donors in an Asian-associated ancestry cluster had fewer N-insertions in productive TCRs, according to a later genetic analysis. Three of the identified cytomegalovirus-associated TCR beta chains were confirmed in vitro to be specific for cytomegalovirus antigens. In this cohort, only TCR beta chains were sequenced, and detectable features were limited by the absence of alpha or paired-chain data. Most CMV-associated TCR beta chains appeared to be HLA-restricted in a later analysis, and the HLA associations seemed to be driven largely by CMV exposure. Broadly in line with IMGT annotations, most TCR beta V segments showed up in productive rearrangements about 87% or about 30% of the time in an earlier analysis of approximately 640 of the donors. In a later analysis, the rate of TCR association differed among HLA loci, with DRB1 alleles having the most associated TCRs and HLA-C alleles having the fewest. Because counts were too low, around 17 rarely observed V segments, including chromosome 9 orphons, were left out of the earlier analysis of about 620 of the donors. The classifier was reported to diagnose cytomegalovirus status with high specificity and sensitivity in both the original cohort and the validation cohort. Linkage disequilibrium might explain the correlated functional status among segregating V segments, but an unknown experimental factor could not be excluded. The authors suggested that the approach could potentially be extended to other disease states and immunological phenotypes. Strong co-occurrence of HLA alleles, especially DR and DQ, made assigning TCR associations to individual alleles difficult. In a later analysis, 16,951 TCR beta sequences were associated with specific HLA alleles at a false discovery rate of 0.05. According to a later analysis, parvovirus B19, influenza, CMV and Epstein-Barr virus appeared linked to several top co-occurrence clusters. V-gene and J-gene trimming of TCR beta chains was associated with a missense DCLRE1C variant in a later genetic analysis, and the association was replicated in an independent cohort. The 87-base-pair reads could not distinguish some IMGT-functional V segments, including TRBV6-2 and TRBV6-3, so those segments were excluded. Immune exposure information for the cohort was limited to CMV serostatus. A group of highly shared sequence variants was considered likely to be a technical artifact of the sequencing pipeline.

The CDR3, cysteine through phenylalanine, is 15 amino acids long. CDR3 DNA only is kept here, 45 bases in frame from base 1. The germline ends are 16 bases apart after V is trimmed by 5 bases and J by 4 bases. In the germline V gene, CDR1 corresponds to SGHRS and CDR2 to YFSETQ. The cohort was made up of hundreds of healthy bone marrow donors. At the time of sampling, all cohort members were nominally healthy, though unrecorded immune exposures were likely present. The donor was CMV seropositive and belonged to the group of about 290 seropositive cohort members. A peripheral blood sample was provided by each donor, and peripheral blood mononuclear cells were used for TCR beta sequencing. Genomic DNA was extracted from the blood cell samples with the Qiagen DNeasy Blood Extraction Kit. The library was produced with the immunoSEQ multiplex PCR assay. For the multiplex PCR, a mixture combining 60 forward primers for TCR Vbeta segments and 13 reverse primers for TCR Jbeta segments was used. Amplification of the CDR3 region of rearranged TCR beta genes was performed with a multiplex PCR assay on genomic DNA. Amplified TCR beta libraries were sequenced as 87-base-pair reads on the Illumina HiSeq System. In the authors' own workflow: Across the 666 repertoires, a later analysis counted around 80 million unique TCR beta chains, about 10 million of which were shared by at least two donors. To remove PCR and sequencing errors, raw reads were error-corrected and collapsed into unique sequences using a nearest-neighbor algorithm that merged closely related sequences. To assign V, D and J gene segments, CDR3 sequences were aligned to IMGT reference sequences. For a sequence to be retained, at least a six-nucleotide match to both a V gene segment and a J gene segment was required. Rearrangements were classified as productive when the CDR3 lacked stop codons and remained in frame with V and J, and all other rearrangements were classified as non-productive. Following IMGT convention, CDR3 was defined as the stretch from the second conserved V-encoded cysteine up to the conserved J-encoded phenylalanine. In an earlier analysis of more than 550 of the donors, sequences lacking an unambiguous match to a single V gene segment were excluded. In an earlier analysis of almost 600 of the donors, a V segment was called functional when productive rearrangements were above 56.7%, and segregating when the standard deviation between donors exceeded 5%. A statistical classification framework was developed to diagnose cytomegalovirus status using the catalog of TCR beta chain sequences. In a later analysis, V and J genes were assigned by comparing TCR nucleotide sequences against IMGT/GENE-DB human TR gene sequences. In a later analysis, CDR3 sequences and most-parsimonious VDJ recombination scenarios were assigned using the TCRdist pipeline. In a later analysis, every TCR beta chain was defined by the combination of its CDR3 amino acid sequence and its V-gene family, and reads without a unique V-gene family were dropped. As a way to deal with suspected cross-contamination and a sequencing artifact, a later analysis dropped hundreds of nucleotide sequences that were highly shared and had low generation probability. For each public chain, a later analysis derived a clonal expansion index from normalized ranks of inferred template counts within each repertoire. Generation probabilities in a later analysis came from a VDJ recombination model fitted to out-of-frame rearrangements, and those results were checked against IGoR. A later analysis scored TCR-TCR, TCR-HLA and TCR-CMV co-occurrence with hypergeometric tests, applying a repertoire-size bias correction to TCR pairs. In a later analysis, false discovery rates were estimated by permuting HLA or CMV assignments 20 times. In a later analysis, co-occurring TCRs were grouped using DBSCAN, and TCRdist sequence similarity was added for clustering within HLA-allele-positive subsets. Co-occurrence clustering excluded repertoires with fewer than 30,000 or more than 120,000 public chains, plus five with anomalous nucleotide sharing. Entries here come from immuneACCESS through TCRdb and include only in-frame sequences with V and J called. Some clones fail to appear in such tables; in the studies checked, an unresolved V gene covers under half of the shortfall, and the cause of the remainder is unknown. For V, J and clone size, that table is used; D and trimming come from the DNA. The sample has about 61,000 clones on record, about 80% of them singletons. Roughly half of the sample lies in the top ten.

To note about this clone: The target of this receptor is not known. The sample holds no much larger clone one base away, and base qualities are not on file.

Specimen: PBMCs. The sequence was obtained from a man aged 50-60 years in good health and CMV-seropositive. This receptor chain uses TRBV5-1 and TRBJ2-1; the D segment could be TRBD2, given 6 matching bases. The DNA sequence reads TGCGCCAGCAGGGATGGGACTCCGGGTTACAATGAGCAGTTCTTC. Its protein product is CASRDGTPGYNEQFF.